The 24 T cell receptor beta chains reported below all come from one sample, sequenced in a study of regulatory T cells in long-lasting Graves disease. Construction of the TCR beta libraries employed iRepertoire HTBI primers in conjunction with Arm-PCR of CDR3 regions. TCRdb processed the multiplex PCR reads anew with MiXCR; each CDR3 protein has one entry. The sample records around 300,000 distinct CDR3 sequences, 20% to 25% being singletons. Specified time point: persistent/refractory GD, antithyroid drugs over 5 years with positive TRAb. PBMC-extracted RNA yielded the TCR library. Sequenced material: peripheral blood mononuclear cells (PBMCs), taken when the disease was refractory, from a patient treated with antithyroid drugs. These receptors all stem from a female donor with Graves disease.

This clonotype was detected many times. The chain joins TRBV12-3 or TRBV12-4 to TRBJ2-5; 8 nucleotides match TRBD1. The CDR3 is made up of 14 amino acids. Trimming at V came to 7 bases and at J to 5 bases, leaving 9 bases not matched to a gene. The CDR3 spells CASTKDRVGETQYF. CDR3 DNA: TGTGCCAGCACCAAGGACAGGGTCGGGGAGACCCAGTACTTC.

This clonotype was picked up a small number of times. The chain couples TRBV28 to TRBJ1-1, with 9 nucleotides matching TRBD1. Germline-derived CDR1 and CDR2 are MDHEN and SYDVKM. Trimming took 7 bases from V and 6 from J; bases not matched to a gene: 9. This CDR3 region has 14 residues. The CDR3 DNA reads as TGTGCCAGCATCAGACAGGGGGGCTGGGCTGAAGCTTTCTTT. This codes for CASIRQGGWAEAFF.

The chain joins TRBV4-1 to TRBJ1-2; weak D call: TRBD1 (6 bases). This CDR3 spans 13 amino acids. The germline gives CDR1 MGHRA, CDR2 YSYEKL. Trimming took off 5 bases at V and 8 bases at J, with 15 bases between the two ends. The DNA for the CDR3 is TGCGCCAGCAGCTCCCCCGGGACACGGGGCTACACCTTC. Translation: CASSSPGTRGYTF.

This clonotype was counted only a few times. The J gene is TRBJ2-7, the V gene TRBV14, with 9 positions matching TRBD1. V was pared by 2 bases and J by 5 bases, with 7 bases of the junction left unmatched. Per germline, CDR1 SGHDN and CDR2 FVKESK. The length of the CDR3 is 15 residues. In DNA form, the CDR3 reads TGTGCCAGCAGCCAACTCTCGGACAGGGGCCACGAGCAGTACTTC. As protein: CASSQLSDRGHEQYF.

This sequence joins TRBV7-9 and TRBJ2-7; a possible D gene is TRBD1 (6 bases). Germline CDR1 SEHNR, CDR2 FQNEAQ (reference sequence). The V gene lost 5 bases and the J gene lost 6 bases, with 20 bases spanning the gap. The CDR3 length is 15 residues. In nucleotides, the CDR3 is TGTGCCAGCAGCCCGACAGGTCTTTCGTATTCCGAGCAGTACTTC. Translation gives CASSPTGLSYSEQYF.

This clonotype showed up many times. The chain has TRBV3-1 and TRBJ2-5; TRBD2 matches at 10 bases. The V gene's germline CDR1 is LGHDT and CDR2 YNNKEL (reference sequence). The CDR3 spans 16 residues. Trimming cost V 0 bases and J 4 bases; bases outside gene matches: 5. Here the CDR3 reads CASSQDWLAGAETQYF. The CDR3 DNA reads as TGTGCCAGCAGCCAAGATTGGCTAGCGGGAGCAGAGACCCAGTACTTC.

This clonotype has a single count. This may arise from a read error, as a much more abundant clone is one base away. The CDR3 carries no conserved terminal phenylalanine or tryptophan, so it likely arises from a read error. The chain recombines TRBV10-3 with TRBJ2-5; 10 positions match TRBD2. CDR1 is ENHRY, CDR2 SYGVKD, per germline. This CDR3 comprises 16 residues. The V segment lost 0 bases and the J segment 4 bases; nucleotides outside the gene matches: 5. The CDR3 sequence is CAISESPSGRGETQYL. CDR3 DNA: TGTGCCATCAGTGAGTCGCCCAGCGGGAGGGGAGAGACCCAGTACCTC.

This clonotype was observed many times. The chain employs TRBV28 and TRBJ2-7; D might be TRBD2 (6 bases). This CDR3 is 15 amino acids long. CDR1 is MDHEN and CDR2 is SYDVKM in the germline V gene. V shed 5 bases and J shed 2 bases, with 16 bases lying between them. The CDR3 DNA is TGTGCCAGCAGTGACCGGGACTCAACAACCTACGAGCAGTACTTC. Its protein product is CASSDRDSTTYEQYF. Full variable domain (rest looked up from reference TRBV28 and TRBJ2-7): DVKVTQSSRYLVKRTGEKVFLECVQDMDHENMFWYRQDPGLGLRLIYFSYDVKMKEKGDIPEGYSVSREKKERFSLILESASTNQTSMYLCASSDRDSTTYEQYFGPGTRLTVT.

The chain uses TRBV25-1 and TRBJ2-7; TRBD1 agrees at 8 bases. CDR3 length: 14 residues. Trimming at V came to 3 bases and at J to 2 bases, leaving 3 bases not matched to a gene. From germline, CDR1 is MGHDK and CDR2 SYGVNS. The CDR3 is CASSDDRGPYEQYF. The CDR3 DNA follows: TGTGCCAGCAGTGACGACAGGGGACCCTACGAGCAGTACTTC.

This chain links TRBV15 with TRBJ2-6, with D possibly matching TRBD2 (5 bases). This CDR3 is 17 amino acids long. Germline CDR1 LNHNV, CDR2 YYDKDF (reference sequence). The ends were cut back, 0 bases at V and 0 bases at J, with 9 bases in the middle. CDR3: CATSREAGGSGANVLTF. The CDR3 region has the DNA TGTGCCACCAGCAGAGAAGCTGGAGGCTCTGGGGCCAACGTCCTGACTTTC.

The chain employs TRBV28 and TRBJ2-1; D might be TRBD1 (6 bases). Per the germline V gene, CDR1 is MDHEN and CDR2 is SYDVKM. The CDR3 sequence is 15 residues long. V lost 6 bases and J 4 bases, leaving 16 bases between the germline ends. The CDR3 DNA is TGTGCCAGCAGGCCGATCGGGACATCTTACAATGAGCAGTTCTTC. This codes for CASRPIGTSYNEQFF.

This clonotype was recorded at least ten times. V and J are TRBV6-5 and TRBJ2-7, with 7 bases that match TRBD2. This CDR3 contains 15 residues. Germline V lookup: CDR1 MNHEY, CDR2 SVGAGI. V lost 2 bases and J lost 3; bases outside the gene matches: 7. CDR3 loop: CASSYATSEYYEQYF. The CDR3 nucleotides read TGTGCCAGCAGTTACGCCACTAGCGAATACTACGAGCAGTACTTC.

The chain is built from TRBV27 and TRBJ1-5; D is undetermined. CDR1 is MNHEY, CDR2 SMNVEV, per germline (reference sequence). The CDR3 is 15 amino acids. Trimming left V 0 bases short and J 0 bases short, with 6 bases between. The CDR3 loop is CASSLSHYSNQPQHF. DNA for the CDR3: TGTGCCAGCAGTTTATCCCACTATAGCAATCAGCCCCAGCATTTT.

This clonotype has ten or more counts. The chain combines TRBV12-3 or TRBV12-4 with TRBJ1-1, with D possibly being TRBD1 (6 bases). Trimming left V 6 bases short and J 1 base short, with 12 bases between. There are 14 residues in the CDR3. CDR3 sequence (DNA): TGTGCCAGCAGAACAGGGTTCGCGAACACTGAAGCTTTCTTT. Amino acids: CASRTGFANTEAFF.

The chain carries TRBV6-2 or TRBV6-3 and TRBJ1-2, with D tentatively TRBD1 (5 bases). The CDR3 runs 18 residues. From germline, CDR1 is MNHEY and CDR2 SVGEGT. Trimming stripped 11 bases from V and 2 bases from J, with 30 bases between. For the CDR3, the DNA is TGTGCCCTGCCAGCAGGGATGCACCCAGCCTCCCCGAACTATGGCTACACCTTC. Protein sequence: CALPAGMHPASPNYGYTF.

Points on this clonotype: With a much larger clone just one base away, this may be a read error. The V and J genes are TRBV11-2 and TRBJ1-5; no reliable D call. This CDR3 spans 13 amino acids. CDR1 is SGHAT, CDR2 FQNNGV, per germline. CDR3 residues: CASSLDTHKPRHF. CDR3 nucleotides: TGTGCCAGCAGCTTAGATACACATAAGCCCCGGCATTTT.

The chain employs TRBV20-1 and TRBJ2-1; D is perhaps TRBD2 (5 bases). Trimming took 5 bases from V and 10 from J, leaving 18 bases between them. The CDR3 totals 13 residues. Germline-derived CDR1 and CDR2 are DFQATT and SNEGSKA (reference sequence). CDR3 residues: CSASAADSPEQFF. CDR3 in DNA: TGCAGTGCTTCCGCCGCGGACTCCCCAGAGCAGTTCTTC.

This clonotype appeared a few times. Here the CDR3 reads CATSSDRGTTNYGYTF. CDR3 nucleotide sequence: TGTGCCACCAGCAGCGACAGGGGCACGACTAACTATGGCTACACCTTC. The chain uses TRBV15 and TRBJ1-2; TRBD1 agrees at 8 bases. The CDR3 length is 16 residues. CDR1 and CDR2 (germline): LNHNV, YYDKDF (reference sequence). With 3 bases clipped from V and 0 bases from J, the junction kept 6 bases outside the gene matches.

This clonotype was picked up many times. The chain links TRBV20-1 to TRBJ2-7; 9 bases match TRBD2. Looked up from germline, CDR1 is DFQATT and CDR2 is SNEGSKA (reference sequence). Losses at the gene ends were 0 bases for V and 3 bases for J; bases not matched to a gene: 6. The CDR3 spans 15 residues. In DNA, the CDR3 is TGCAGTGCTAGAGATCGGGGCGGGAGGGTCTACGAGCAGTACTTC. Protein product: CSARDRGGRVYEQYF.

V is TRBV3-1 and J is TRBJ1-2; a possible D gene is TRBD1 (5 bases). This CDR3 region has 16 residues. V lost 2 bases, J lost 4 bases, and 17 bases lay in between. Germline loops: CDR1 LGHDT, CDR2 YNNKEL (reference sequence). The DNA for the CDR3 is TGTGCCAGCAGCCAAATCGTAAGGGAGGGACCCTATGGCTACACCTTC. It codes for CASSQIVREGPYGYTF.

This clonotype was recorded at least ten times. The chain couples TRBV20-1 to TRBJ1-6; D remains unclear. CDR1 is DFQATT, CDR2 SNEGSKA, per germline (reference sequence). V was trimmed by 5 bases and J by 5 bases, leaving 16 bases between them. This CDR3 has 15 residues. This CDR3 is CSAQTSDLNNSPLHF. Written as DNA, the CDR3 is TGCAGTGCTCAAACCTCGGACTTGAATAATTCACCCCTCCACTTT.

The V and J genes are TRBV4-3 and TRBJ1-5; D gene uncertain. CDR1 is LGHNA and CDR2 is YSLEER in the germline V gene. The CDR3 loop spans 17 amino acids. Trimming stripped 2 bases from V and 1 base from J, with 15 bases between. CDR3 sequence: CASSQNWQSASNQPQHF. The CDR3 DNA is TGCGCCAGCAGCCAAAATTGGCAGAGTGCCAGCAATCAGCCCCAGCATTTT.

This chain joins TRBV20-1 and TRBJ2-2, with 7 bases matching TRBD1. Germline CDR1 reads DFQATT; CDR2 reads SNEGSKA (reference sequence). The CDR3 extends over 12 amino acids. V shed 5 bases, J shed 5 bases, and the junction held 2 bases outside the gene matches. DNA for the CDR3: TGCAGTGCTGCACAGGGGACCGGGGAGCTGTTTTTT. Protein product: CSAAQGTGELFF.

The rearrangement joins TRBV4-3 to TRBJ1-3; D may be TRBD1 (6 bases). The germline gives CDR1 LGHNA, CDR2 YSLEER. The CDR3 is made up of 17 amino acids. V lost 1 base, J lost 2 bases, and 15 bases lay in between. The DNA for the CDR3 is TGCGCCAGCAGCCAAGGACCATACAGGGAGGCTGGAAACACCATATATTTT. Protein: CASSQGPYREAGNTIYF.